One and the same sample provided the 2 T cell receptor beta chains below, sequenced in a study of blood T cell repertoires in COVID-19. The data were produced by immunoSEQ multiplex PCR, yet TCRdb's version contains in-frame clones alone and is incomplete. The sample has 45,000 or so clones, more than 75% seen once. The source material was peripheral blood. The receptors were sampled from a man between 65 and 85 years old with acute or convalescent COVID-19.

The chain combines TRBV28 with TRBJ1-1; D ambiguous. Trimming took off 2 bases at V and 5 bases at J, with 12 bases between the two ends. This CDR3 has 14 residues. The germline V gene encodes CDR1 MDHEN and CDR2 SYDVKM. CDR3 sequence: CASSLDQVRTEAFF. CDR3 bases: TGTGCCAGCAGTTTAGATCAGGTTCGGACTGAAGCTTTCTTT.

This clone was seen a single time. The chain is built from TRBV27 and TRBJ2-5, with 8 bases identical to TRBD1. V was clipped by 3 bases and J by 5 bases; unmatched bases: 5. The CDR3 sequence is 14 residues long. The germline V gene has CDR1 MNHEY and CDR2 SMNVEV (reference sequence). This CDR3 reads CASSLAGGLETQYF. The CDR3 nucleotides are TGTGCCAGCAGTTTGGCAGGGGGCCTCGAGACCCAGTACTTC.